The clone carrying this T cell receptor (beta chain) was seen once. The data stem from a study of blood T cell repertoires in COVID-19. Method: immunoSEQ multiplex PCR; TCRdb's copy keeps in-frame clones and lacks some. The top ten clones hold around 1.5% of a sample with about 180,000 clones, roughly 87% of them seen once. Trimming removed 0 bases at V and 6 bases at J, with 9 bases between. The CDR3 length is 15 residues. Germline V gene sequence: CDR1 MNHEY, CDR2 SVGAGI. The TCR was taken from a woman aged 45-60 years with acute or convalescent COVID-19. The chain joins TRBV6-5 to TRBJ1-6; TRBD1 might be the D (5 bases). Sequenced sample: peripheral blood. For the CDR3, the DNA is TGTGCCAGCAGTTACTCGGCAGGGCTTAATTCACCCCTCCACTTT. Translating gives CASSYSAGLNSPLHF.